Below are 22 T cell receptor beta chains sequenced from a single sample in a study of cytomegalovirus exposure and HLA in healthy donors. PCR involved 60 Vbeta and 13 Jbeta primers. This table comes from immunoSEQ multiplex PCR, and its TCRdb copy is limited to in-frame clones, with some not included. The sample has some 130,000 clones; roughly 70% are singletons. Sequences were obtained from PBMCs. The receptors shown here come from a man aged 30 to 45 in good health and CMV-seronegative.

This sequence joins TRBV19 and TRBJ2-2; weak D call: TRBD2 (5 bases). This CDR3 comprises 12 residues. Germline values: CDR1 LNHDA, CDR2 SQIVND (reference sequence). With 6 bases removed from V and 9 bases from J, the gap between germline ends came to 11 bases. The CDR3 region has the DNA TGTGCCAGTAGCCCACAGCGGCGGGAGCTGTTTTTT. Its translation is CASSPQRRELFF.

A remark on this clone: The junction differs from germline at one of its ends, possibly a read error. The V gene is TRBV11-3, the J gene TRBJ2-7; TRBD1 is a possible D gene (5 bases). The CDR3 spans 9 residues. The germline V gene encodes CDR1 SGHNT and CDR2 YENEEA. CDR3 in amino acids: CASSFWTFF. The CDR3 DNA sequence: TGTGCCAGCAGCTTTTGGACATTCTTC.

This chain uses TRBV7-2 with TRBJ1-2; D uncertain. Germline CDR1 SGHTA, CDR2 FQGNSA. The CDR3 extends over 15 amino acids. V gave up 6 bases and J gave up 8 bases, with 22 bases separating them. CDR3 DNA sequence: TGTGCCAGCAGTCCAGCGGGCCCTCTATTAGGAGGCTACACCTTC. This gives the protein CASSPAGPLLGGYTF.

In DNA, the CDR3 is TGTGCCAGCAGCCCTGGCAGGACTGCTGGAAACACCATATATTTT. It encodes CASSPGRTAGNTIYF. V gene TRBV7-2 combines with J gene TRBJ1-3; D remains ambiguous. Germline V CDR1 and CDR2: SGHTA, FQGNSA. This CDR3 spans 15 amino acids. V lost 5 bases to trimming and J lost 2 bases, with 13 bases between them.

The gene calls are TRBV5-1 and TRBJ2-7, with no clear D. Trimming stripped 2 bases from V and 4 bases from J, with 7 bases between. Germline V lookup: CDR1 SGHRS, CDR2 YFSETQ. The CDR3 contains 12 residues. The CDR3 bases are TGCGCCAGCAGCTTTAACGGGTACGAGCAGTACTTC. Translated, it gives CASSFNGYEQYF.

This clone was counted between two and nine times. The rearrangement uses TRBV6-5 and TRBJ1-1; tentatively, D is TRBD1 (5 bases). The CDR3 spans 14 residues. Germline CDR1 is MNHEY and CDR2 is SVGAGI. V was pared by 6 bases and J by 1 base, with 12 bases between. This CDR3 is CASRTQEQNTEAFF. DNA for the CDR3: TGTGCCAGCAGGACACAGGAACAGAACACTGAAGCTTTCTTT.

The CDR3 DNA reads as TGTGCCACCAGCAGCGCGGTGCCTAACTATGGCTACACCTTC. It is translated as CATSSAVPNYGYTF. This rearrangement joins TRBV15 to TRBJ1-2; the D is unclear. Deletions cut 3 bases from V and 0 bases from J, with 8 bases between. Germline CDR1 reads LNHNV; CDR2 reads YYDKDF (reference sequence). This CDR3 has 14 amino acids.

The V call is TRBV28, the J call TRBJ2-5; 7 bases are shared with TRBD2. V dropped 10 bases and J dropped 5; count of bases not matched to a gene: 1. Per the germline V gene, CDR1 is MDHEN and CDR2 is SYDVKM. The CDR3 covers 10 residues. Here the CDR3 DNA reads TGTGCCACCGGGGGGGAGACCCAGTACTTC. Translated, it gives CATGGETQYF.

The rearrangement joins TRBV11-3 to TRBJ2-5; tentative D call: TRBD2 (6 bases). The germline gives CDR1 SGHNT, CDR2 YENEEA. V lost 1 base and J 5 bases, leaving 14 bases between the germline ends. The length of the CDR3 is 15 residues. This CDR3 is CASSLVRRAGETQYF. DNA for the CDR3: TGTGCCAGCAGCTTAGTCCGGAGGGCCGGCGAGACCCAGTACTTC.

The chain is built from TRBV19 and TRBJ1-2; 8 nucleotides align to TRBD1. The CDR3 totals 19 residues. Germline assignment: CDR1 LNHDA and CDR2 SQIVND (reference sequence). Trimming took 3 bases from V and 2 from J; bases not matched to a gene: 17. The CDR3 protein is CASSISLPGQARLNYGYTF. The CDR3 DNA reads TGTGCCAGTAGTATCTCCCTTCCGGGACAGGCCCGACTGAACTATGGCTACACCTTC.

CDR3 sequence (DNA): TGTGCCTGGACTAGGGGGGGGGTCCTCACAGATACGCAGTATTTT. Its translation: CAWTRGGVLTDTQYF. The chain combines TRBV30 with TRBJ2-3, with a possible D match to TRBD2 (7 bases). V lost 4 bases, J lost 2 bases, and 16 bases lay in between. CDR3 length: 15 amino acids. Germline V gene data show CDR1 as GTSNPN and CDR2 as SVGIG (reference sequence).

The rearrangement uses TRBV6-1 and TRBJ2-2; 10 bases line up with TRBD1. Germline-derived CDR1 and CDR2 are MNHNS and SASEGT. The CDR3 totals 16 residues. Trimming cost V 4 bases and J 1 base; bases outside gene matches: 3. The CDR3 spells CASSAGTGENTGELFF. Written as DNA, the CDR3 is TGTGCCAGCAGTGCTGGGACAGGGGAGAACACCGGGGAGCTGTTTTTT.

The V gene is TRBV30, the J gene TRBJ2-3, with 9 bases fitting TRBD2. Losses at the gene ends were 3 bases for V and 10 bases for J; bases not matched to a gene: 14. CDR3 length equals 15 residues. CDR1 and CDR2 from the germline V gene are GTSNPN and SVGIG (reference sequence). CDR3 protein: CAWRRAGGTGWAQYF. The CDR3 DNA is TGTGCCTGGAGAAGAGCGGGGGGCACCGGGTGGGCGCAGTATTTT.

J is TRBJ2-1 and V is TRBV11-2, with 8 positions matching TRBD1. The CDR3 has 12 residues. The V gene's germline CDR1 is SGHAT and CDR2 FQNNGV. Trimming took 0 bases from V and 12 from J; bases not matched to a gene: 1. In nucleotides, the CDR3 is TGTGCCAGCAGCTTAGACAGGGGGCGGCAGTTCTTC. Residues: CASSLDRGRQFF.

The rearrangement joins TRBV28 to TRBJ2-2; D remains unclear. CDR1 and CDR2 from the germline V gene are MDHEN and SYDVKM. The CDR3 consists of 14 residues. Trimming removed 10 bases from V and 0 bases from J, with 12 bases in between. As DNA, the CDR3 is TGTGCCACCTACGACTTGGCGAACACCGGGGAGCTGTTTTTT. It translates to CATYDLANTGELFF.

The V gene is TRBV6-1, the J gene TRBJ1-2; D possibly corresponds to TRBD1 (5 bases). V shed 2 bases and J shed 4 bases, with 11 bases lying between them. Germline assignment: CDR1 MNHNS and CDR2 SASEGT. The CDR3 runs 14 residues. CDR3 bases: TGTGCCAGCAGTGAATTAGGCGGGGGCTATGGCTACACCTTC. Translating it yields CASSELGGGYGYTF.

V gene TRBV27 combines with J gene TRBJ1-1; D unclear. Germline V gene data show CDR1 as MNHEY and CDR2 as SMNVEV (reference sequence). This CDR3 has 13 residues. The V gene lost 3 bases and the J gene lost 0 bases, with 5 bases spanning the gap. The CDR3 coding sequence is TGTGCCAGCAGTTTCCGGGTGAACACTGAAGCTTTCTTT. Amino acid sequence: CASSFRVNTEAFF.

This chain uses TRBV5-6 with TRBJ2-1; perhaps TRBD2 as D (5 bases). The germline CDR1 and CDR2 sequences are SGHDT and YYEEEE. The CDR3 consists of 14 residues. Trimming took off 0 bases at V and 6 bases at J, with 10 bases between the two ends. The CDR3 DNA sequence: TGTGCCAGCAGCTTGGCATTCCGGGGCAATGAGCAGTTCTTC. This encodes CASSLAFRGNEQFF.

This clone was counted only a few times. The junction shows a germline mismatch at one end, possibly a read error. The CDR3 nucleotides are TGCGCCAGCAACCCCGGGACAGGTACCGAGGAGCTGTTTTTT. It translates to CASNPGTGTEELFF. V gene TRBV5-1 combines with J gene TRBJ2-2; 8 bases fit TRBD1. Germline loops: CDR1 SGHRS, CDR2 YFSETQ. The CDR3 covers 14 residues. Full variable domain (rest looked up from reference TRBV5-1 and TRBJ2-2): KAGVTQTPRYLIKTRGQQVTLSCSPISGHRSVSWYQQTPGQGLQFLFEYFSETQRNKGNFPGRFSGRQFSNSRSEMNVSTLELGDSALYLCASNPGTGTEELFFGEGSRLTVL.

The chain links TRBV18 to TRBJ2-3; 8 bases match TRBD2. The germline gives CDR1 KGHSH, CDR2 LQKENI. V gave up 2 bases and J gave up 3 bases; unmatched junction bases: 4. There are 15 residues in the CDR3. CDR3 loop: CASSPRTSLTDTQYF. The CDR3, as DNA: TGTGCCAGCTCACCAAGGACTAGCTTAACAGATACGCAGTATTTT.

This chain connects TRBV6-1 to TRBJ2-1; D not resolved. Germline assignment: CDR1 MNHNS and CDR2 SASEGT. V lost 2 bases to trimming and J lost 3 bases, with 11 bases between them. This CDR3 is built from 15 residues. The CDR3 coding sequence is TGTGCCAGCAGTGAACTTTCTGTAGTCTACAATGAGCAGTTCTTC. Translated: CASSELSVVYNEQFF.

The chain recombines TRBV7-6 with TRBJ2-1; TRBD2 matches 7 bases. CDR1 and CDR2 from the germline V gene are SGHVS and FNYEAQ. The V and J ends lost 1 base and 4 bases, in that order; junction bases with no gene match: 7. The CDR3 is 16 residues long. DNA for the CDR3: TGTGCCAGCAGCTTAGAGACGGCTAGCGGATACAATGAGCAGTTCTTC. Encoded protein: CASSLETASGYNEQFF. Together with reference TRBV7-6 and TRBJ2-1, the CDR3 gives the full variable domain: GAGVSQSPRYKVTKRGQDVALRCDPISGHVSLYWYRQALGQGPEFLTYFNYEAQQDKSGLPNDRFSAERPEGSISTLTIQRTEQRDSAMYRCASSLETASGYNEQFFGPGTRLTVL.